One sample yielded the 10 T cell receptor beta chains listed below, sequenced in a study of blood T cell repertoires in COVID-19. TCRdb's table, derived via immunoSEQ multiplex PCR, lists solely in-frame clones and lacks some. The repertoire consists of 200,000 to 250,000 clones, with around 81% occurring once and the leading ten covering over 7%. Specimen: peripheral blood. Every receptor here comes from a woman between 65 and 79 years old with acute or convalescent COVID-19.

The V call is TRBV6-5, the J call TRBJ2-2; D perhaps matches TRBD1 (6 bases). V was cut by 5 bases and J by 3 bases, with 7 bases left in between. The CDR3 covers 13 residues. Looked up from germline, CDR1 is MNHEY and CDR2 is SVGAGI. In DNA, the CDR3 is TGTGCCAGCAGTAACAGGGACACCGGGGAGCTGTTTTTT. Translation: CASSNRDTGELFF.

This chain links TRBV7-9 with TRBJ1-4; no clear D. Germline CDR1 and CDR2: SEHNR and FQNEAQ (reference sequence). V was clipped by 5 bases and J by 5 bases, with 15 bases between them. The CDR3 consists of 15 residues. CDR3 region: CASSPEGSTNEKLFF. CDR3 in DNA: TGTGCCAGCAGCCCCGAGGGCAGTACAAATGAAAAACTGTTTTTT.

V and J are TRBV23-1 and TRBJ2-7, with a possible D match to TRBD2 (6 bases). TRBV23-1 is given ORF status, its function remaining uncertain. There are 16 residues in the CDR3. With 0 bases removed from V and 3 bases from J, the gap between germline ends came to 15 bases. The CDR3 is CASSQSNPEGIYEQYF. The CDR3 DNA is TGCGCCAGCAGTCAATCGAACCCGGAGGGGATCTACGAGCAGTACTTC.

This clone was picked up a small number of times. The CDR3 sequence is CATSDPGTDSNQPQHF. CDR3 bases: TGTGCCACCAGTGATCCCGGGACAGATAGCAATCAGCCCCAGCATTTT. The rearrangement links TRBV24-1 to TRBJ1-5; 7 positions agree with TRBD1. The CDR3 runs to 16 residues. V lost 3 bases to trimming and J lost 0 bases; unmatched junction nucleotides: 4. Germline V gives CDR1 KGHDR, CDR2 SFDVKD.

The chain has TRBV6-5 and TRBJ2-3; TRBD2 matches at 9 bases. Losses at the gene ends were 6 bases for V and 5 bases for J; bases not matched to a gene: 3. From germline, CDR1 is MNHEY and CDR2 SVGAGI. This CDR3 comprises 13 residues. CDR3 protein: CASRAGGRDTQYF. The CDR3 DNA reads TGTGCCAGCAGGGCGGGGGGGAGAGATACGCAGTATTTT.

This sequence joins TRBV5-6 and TRBJ2-3, with D unresolved. Trimming left V 6 bases short and J 1 base short, with 15 bases between. CDR3 size: 15 residues. Germline assignment: CDR1 SGHDT and CDR2 YYEEEE. The CDR3 DNA follows: TGTGCCAGCAACCTACCGGGTTCCGGCACAGATACGCAGTATTTT. It codes for CASNLPGSGTDTQYF.

In nucleotides, the CDR3 is TGTGCCAGCAGTTTAGATAGCGGGGGCCGGAATGAGCAGTTCTTC. It specifies CASSLDSGGRNEQFF. The V gene is TRBV6-5, the J gene TRBJ2-1, with 9 bases matching TRBD2. CDR3 length: 15 amino acids. Germline values: CDR1 MNHEY, CDR2 SVGAGI. The J segment lost 7 bases and the V segment lost 4 bases, leaving 8 bases of the junction unmatched.

This clone came up once. The rearrangement joins TRBV9 to TRBJ2-7; 7 nucleotides line up with TRBD1. The CDR3 is 14 residues long. Germline CDR1 is SGDLS and CDR2 is YYNGEE. The trim removed 3 bases at V and 8 bases at J, leaving 11 bases unmatched. The CDR3 sequence is CASSDTTGSGKQYF. For the CDR3, the DNA is TGTGCCAGCAGCGACACGACAGGGTCGGGGAAGCAGTACTTC.

This clone was seen a single time. The chain recombines TRBV10-1 with TRBJ1-5; no clear D gene. This CDR3 spans 13 amino acids. Germline CDR1 is WNHNN and CDR2 is SYGVQD (reference sequence). V dropped 8 bases and J dropped 5 bases, with 13 bases sitting between them. The CDR3 spells CASLLRADQPQHF. The CDR3 coding sequence is TGCGCCAGCTTGTTGAGGGCCGATCAGCCCCAGCATTTT.

The V gene is TRBV24-1, the J gene TRBJ2-1, with D maybe TRBD1 (9 bases). Germline loops: CDR1 KGHDR, CDR2 SFDVKD. The CDR3 runs to 16 residues. Trimming took off 3 bases at V and 16 bases at J, with 27 bases between the two ends. CDR3 residues: CATSDVAGQGNQGYFF. The CDR3 DNA is TGTGCCACCAGTGATGTAGCGGGACAGGGTAACCAAGGGTACTTCTTC.